A single sample gave rise to the 20 T cell receptor beta chains below, sequenced in a study of blood T cell repertoires in COVID-19 (dated by TCRdb to 2018 to 2020). The method behind the library was the immunoSEQ multiplex PCR assay. TCRdb provides this immuneACCESS table in a form limited to in-frame rearrangements. Some clones are lacking; in checked studies, under half of them reflect an unresolved V gene, and why the rest are absent is not known. Within this sample are about half a million clones, with about 91% of them counted one time only. The top ten clones comprise 0.8% to 0.9% of the sample. Sequencing used peripheral blood. The receptors were gathered from a man aged 18 to 30 with COVID-19, enrolled during active disease.

The J gene is TRBJ2-1, the V gene TRBV7-9; 12 nucleotides align to TRBD2. The CDR3 runs to 16 residues. Trimming removed 4 bases from V and 3 bases from J; junction bases left unmatched: 4. Germline CDR1 is SEHNR and CDR2 is FQNEAQ (reference sequence). The chain's CDR3 is CASSSLAGGLYNEQFF. In DNA, the CDR3 is TGTGCCAGCAGCTCGCTAGCGGGGGGGCTCTACAATGAGCAGTTCTTC.

V usage is TRBV2 and J usage is TRBJ1-4, with D possibly matching TRBD1 (5 bases). Germline values: CDR1 SNHLY, CDR2 FYNNEI. V gave up 1 base and J gave up 8 bases, with 11 bases separating them. The CDR3 extends over 14 amino acids. The CDR3 sequence is CASSEGGSEEKLFF. Here the CDR3 DNA reads TGTGCCAGCAGTGAAGGGGGCTCGGAAGAAAAACTGTTTTTT.

This clone was picked up one time. V and J are TRBV19 and TRBJ1-5, with unresolved D. Germline CDR1 reads LNHDA; CDR2 reads SQIVND (reference sequence). Trimming cost V 11 bases and J 1 base, with 15 bases left between them. CDR3 length equals 14 residues. The CDR3 is CAHGEGGSNQPQHF. CDR3 DNA: TGTGCCCATGGGGAAGGAGGGAGCAATCAGCCCCAGCATTTT.

The chain employs TRBV11-1 and TRBJ2-7; D is perhaps TRBD1 (5 bases). The V and J ends lost 3 bases and 5 bases respectively, with 11 bases between them. CDR1 is SGHAT and CDR2 is FQDESV in the germline V gene (reference sequence). The length of the CDR3 is 13 residues. CDR3 sequence: CASSLGRKNEQYF. DNA for the CDR3: TGTGCCAGCAGCTTGGGGCGAAAAAACGAGCAGTACTTC.

The genes are TRBV5-6 and TRBJ1-2; D unclear. The CDR3 length is 16 residues. Trimming took 0 bases from V and 4 from J, leaving 16 bases between them. From germline, CDR1 is SGHDT and CDR2 YYEEEE. Here the CDR3 reads CASSLGGLKAGYGYTF. The DNA of the CDR3 is TGTGCCAGCAGCTTGGGAGGACTAAAGGCCGGCTATGGCTACACCTTC.

The V and J genes are TRBV18 and TRBJ1-1, with TRBD1 as a possible D gene (5 bases). Germline V lookup: CDR1 KGHSH, CDR2 LQKENI. The CDR3 runs 13 residues. The V and J ends lost 0 bases and 8 bases respectively, with 10 bases between them. The CDR3 loop is CASSPPAGREAFF. In nucleotides, the CDR3 is TGTGCCAGCTCACCACCGGCGGGGCGAGAAGCTTTCTTT. The whole variable domain, filled in from reference TRBV18 and TRBJ1-1, reads NAGVMQNPRHLVRRRGQEARLRCSPMKGHSHVYWYRQLPEEGLKFMVYLQKENIIDESGMPKERFSAEFPKEGPSILRIQQVVRGDSAAYFCASSPPAGREAFFGQGTRLTVV.

V usage is TRBV5-6 and J usage is TRBJ1-5, with D maybe TRBD1 (5 bases). Germline V lookup: CDR1 SGHDT, CDR2 YYEEEE. Trimming pared 1 base from V and 3 bases from J, leaving 8 bases between. This CDR3 region has 14 residues. The CDR3 reads CASSLRTINQPQHF. The CDR3 nucleotides are TGTGCCAGCAGCTTGAGGACAATCAATCAGCCCCAGCATTTT.

The chain uses TRBV13 and TRBJ2-1; tentatively, D is TRBD1 (7 bases). Germline-derived CDR1 and CDR2 are PRHDT and FYEKMQ (reference sequence). The V and J ends lost 1 base and 6 bases respectively, with 13 bases between them. The CDR3 is 15 amino acids. The CDR3 sequence is CASSLAQGRSNEQFF. DNA of the CDR3: TGTGCCAGCAGCTTAGCACAGGGGAGGTCCAATGAGCAGTTCTTC.

The genes are TRBV5-1 and TRBJ2-5, with 10 bases aligning to TRBD1. Trimming removed 4 bases from V and 1 base from J; junction bases left unmatched: 7. The CDR3 sequence is 16 residues long. CDR1 and CDR2 from the germline V gene are SGHRS and YFSETQ. CDR3 DNA sequence: TGCGCCAGCAGCGTGGGACAGGGGAGACTCCAAGAGACCCAGTACTTC. It specifies CASSVGQGRLQETQYF.

The rearrangement uses TRBV6-1 and TRBJ1-2; D is ambiguous. The CDR3 extends over 13 amino acids. V lost 1 base and J lost 4, with 7 bases in between. Germline V gene lookup returns CDR1 MNHNS and CDR2 SASEGT. The chain's CDR3 is CASSEGEPYGYTF. The CDR3 nucleotides are TGTGCCAGCAGTGAAGGGGAGCCCTATGGCTACACCTTC.

The V gene is TRBV27, the J gene TRBJ2-1; TRBD1 might be the D (6 bases). Per germline, CDR1 MNHEY and CDR2 SMNVEV (reference sequence). The CDR3 sequence is 15 residues long. V lost 5 bases and J lost 6, with 17 bases in between. This chain's CDR3 is CASSGNRDPFNEQFF. The CDR3 DNA follows: TGTGCCAGCAGTGGGAACAGGGATCCCTTCAATGAGCAGTTCTTC.

This rearrangement joins TRBV19 to TRBJ2-3, with TRBD1 matching over 10 bases. The CDR3 totals 16 residues. J lost 4 bases, V lost 6 bases, and 10 bases had no gene match. From germline, CDR1 is LNHDA and CDR2 SQIVND (reference sequence). The CDR3 DNA sequence: TGTGCCAGTAGCAAGACAGGGGGCTCTTTGGCAGATACGCAGTATTTT. It specifies CASSKTGGSLADTQYF.

This clone appeared a few times. V usage is TRBV30 and J usage is TRBJ2-1; D is possibly TRBD2 (5 bases). CDR1 is GTSNPN and CDR2 is SVGIG in the germline V gene (reference sequence). The CDR3 has 13 amino acids. Deletions cut 0 bases from V and 9 bases from J, with 12 bases between. The CDR3 DNA reads TGTGCCTGGAGTGTACTTAGCGATGTTGAGCAGTTCTTC. Translation gives CAWSVLSDVEQFF.

J is TRBJ2-1 and V is TRBV7-9; TRBD2 agrees at 10 bases. The J segment lost 5 bases and the V segment lost 4 bases, leaving 11 bases of the junction unmatched. Germline CDR1 and CDR2: SEHNR and FQNEAQ (reference sequence). This CDR3 spans 17 amino acids. The CDR3 nucleotides are TGTGCCAGCAGCTACCCCCCAGCTAGCGGGAGAAACAATGAGCAGTTCTTC. Translated, it gives CASSYPPASGRNNEQFF.

The V and J genes are TRBV6-4 and TRBJ2-3, with TRBD2 matching 8 bases. After removal of 6 bases from V and 3 bases from J, the junction contained 8 bases not matched to a gene. This CDR3 spans 15 amino acids. Germline V gives CDR1 MRHNA, CDR2 SNTAGT. The CDR3 DNA sequence: TGTGCCAGCAGCCAATTAGCGGGAAAGACAGATACGCAGTATTTT. This encodes CASSQLAGKTDTQYF.

About this clone: An end of the junction does not agree with germline; a read error may underlie this. V gene TRBV12-3 or TRBV12-4 combines with J gene TRBJ2-4; 8 bases line up with TRBD1. The CDR3 runs to 11 residues. The CDR3 DNA reads as TGTGCCAGCAGTTCCGGACAGGGAGAGGACTTC. Translating gives CASSSGQGEDF.

A note on this clone: A read error may explain this, as a much larger clone is one base away. This chain uses TRBV5-4 with TRBJ2-3; D perhaps matches TRBD2 (5 bases). The CDR3 is 14 amino acids. Per the germline V gene, CDR1 is SGHNT and CDR2 is YYREEE (reference sequence). Trimming took 2 bases from V and 0 from J, leaving 7 bases between them. In nucleotides, the CDR3 is TGTGCCAGCAGCTTAGCGGTTAGCACAGATACGCAGTATTTT. It codes for CASSLAVSTDTQYF.

The chain links TRBV7-9 to TRBJ1-4; possibly TRBD1 for D (6 bases). Germline V CDR1 and CDR2: SEHNR, FQNEAQ (reference sequence). Trimming stripped 1 base from V and 2 bases from J, with 11 bases between. The CDR3 extends over 16 amino acids. CDR3 amino acids: CASSLDPRGTNEKLFF. DNA for the CDR3: TGTGCCAGCAGCTTAGACCCCAGGGGCACTAATGAAAAACTGTTTTTT.

V and J are TRBV19 and TRBJ2-7, with D possibly matching TRBD2 (6 bases). Trimming removed 9 bases from V and 2 bases from J, with 11 bases in between. The length of the CDR3 is 12 residues. Germline V gene lookup returns CDR1 LNHDA and CDR2 SQIVND (reference sequence). The DNA of the CDR3 is TGTGCCAGGCGGGACGGGACCTACGAGCAGTACTTC. This codes for CARRDGTYEQYF. The full variable domain, rest sourced from reference TRBV19 and TRBJ2-7, is DGGITQSPKYLFRKEGQNVTLSCEQNLNHDAMYWYRQDPGQGLRLIYYSQIVNDFQKGDIAEGYSVSREKKESFPLTVTSAQKNPTAFYLCARRDGTYEQYFGPGTRLTVT.

This sequence joins TRBV7-9 and TRBJ1-6; D not certain. CDR3 length equals 16 residues. With 3 bases removed from V and 7 bases from J, the gap between germline ends came to 16 bases. Germline V gene data show CDR1 as SEHNR and CDR2 as FQNEAQ (reference sequence). CDR3 sequence: CASSLSGEIGNSPLHF. In DNA form, the CDR3 reads TGTGCCAGCAGCTTGAGTGGGGAGATTGGAAATTCACCCCTCCACTTT.